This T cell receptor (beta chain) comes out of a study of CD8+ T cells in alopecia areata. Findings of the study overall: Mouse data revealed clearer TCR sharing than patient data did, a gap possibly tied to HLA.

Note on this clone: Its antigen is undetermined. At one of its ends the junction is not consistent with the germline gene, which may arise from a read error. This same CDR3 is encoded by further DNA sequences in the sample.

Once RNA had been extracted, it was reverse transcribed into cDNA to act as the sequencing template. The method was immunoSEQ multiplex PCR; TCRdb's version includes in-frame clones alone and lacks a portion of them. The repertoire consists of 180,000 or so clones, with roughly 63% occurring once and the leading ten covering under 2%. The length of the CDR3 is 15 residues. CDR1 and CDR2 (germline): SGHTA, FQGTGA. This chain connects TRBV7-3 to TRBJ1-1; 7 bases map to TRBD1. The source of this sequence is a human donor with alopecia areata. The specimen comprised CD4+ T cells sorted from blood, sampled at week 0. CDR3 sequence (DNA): TGTGCCAGCAGCCCATCGGGACAGCTGAACACTGAAGCTTTCTTC. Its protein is CASSPSGQLNTEAFF. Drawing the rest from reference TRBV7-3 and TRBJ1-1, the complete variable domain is GAGVSQTPSNKVTEKGKYVELRCDPISGHTALYWYRQSLGQGPEFLIYFQGTGAADDSGLPNDRFFAVRPEGSVSTLKIQRTERGDSAVYLCASSPSGQLNTEAFFGQGTRLTVV.